These T cell receptor beta chains were read from a single sample in a study of T-cell reconstitution after alpha-beta-depleted transplantation in children. TCRdb re-called the PCR reads with MiXCR, one entry per CDR3 protein. The sample carries 450,000 to 600,000 distinct CDR3 sequences, approximately 13% recorded once. The material was PBMCs, mostly from graft donor cells, obtained 360 days after TCRalphabeta/CD19-depleted stem cell transplant. These receptors originate from a male patient between 10 and 17 years old who had a stem cell transplant for acute myeloid leukemia, so the T cells may come from the graft donor. CDR3s include the opening cysteine and the closing phenylalanine or tryptophan. A D gene is named only where the DNA matches it firmly. Clone sizes are given selectively: once, few, many, or a class where the clone is expanded.

-,many,TRBJ1-1,TRBV7-8,TGTGCCAGCAGCCTCGAACACAGGATCCTGAACACTGAAGCTTTCTTT,CASSLEHRILNTEAFF
TRBD2,many,TRBJ2-1,TRBV9,TGTGCCAGCAGCGTAGACGGACTAGCGGCTTACAATGAGCAGTTCTTC,CASSVDGLAAYNEQFF
-,-,TRBJ1-4,TRBV20-1,TGCAGTGCTAGTGTTGGAACAACTAATGAAAAACTGTTTTTT,CSASVGTTNEKLFF
TRBD2,-,TRBJ2-1,TRBV5-1,TGCGCCAGCAGCTTTACTAGCGGAATCTACAATGAGCAGTTCTTC,CASSFTSGIYNEQFF
TRBD1,-,TRBJ2-4,TRBV14,TGTGCCAGCAGCCTACAGGGGTTAGAAAACATTCAGTACTTC,CASSLQGLENIQYF
TRBD1,few,TRBJ1-2,TRBV28,TGTGCCACCCGGGACAGGGGCTTTAGAAGGAATGGCTACACCTTC,CATRDRGFRRNGYTF
TRBD1,-,TRBJ1-1,TRBV12-3/TRBV12-4,TGTGCCAGCAGTCAGGGACAGGGCGTGGGGAACACTGAAGCTTTCTTT,CASSQGQGVGNTEAFF
-,-,TRBJ1-2,TRBV7-9,TGTGCCAGCAGCCCCAGCCGGGGGCGCAAGGATGGCTACACCTTC,CASSPSRGRKDGYTF
TRBD2,few,TRBJ2-1,TRBV12-3/TRBV12-4,TGTGCCAGCAGTTTTCGACTAGCGAAATACAATGAGCAGTTCTTC,CASSFRLAKYNEQFF
TRBD2,-,TRBJ2-2,TRBV7-3,TGTGCCAGCAGCTTAACCCTACTAGCGGGAGAACCCGGGGAGCTGTTTTTT,CASSLTLLAGEPGELFF
TRBD2,-,TRBJ2-1,TRBV20-1,TGCAGTGCCACCGGGAGGGCCGGCTACAATGAGCAGTTCTTC,CSATGRAGYNEQFF
-,few,TRBJ2-2,TRBV10-3,TGTGCCATCAGTGGTGATCCCACCGGGGAGCTGTTTTTT,CAISGDPTGELFF
-,few,TRBJ2-3,TRBV20-1,TGCAGTGCTAGAGGCGAGGGGTATCCAGATACGCAGTATTTT,CSARGEGYPDTQYF
TRBD2,few,TRBJ2-1,TRBV3-1,TGTGCCAGCAGCCGGCTAGCGGGGCTTATGGAGCAGTTCTTC,CASSRLAGLMEQFF
TRBD2,-,TRBJ2-1,TRBV6-5,TGTGCCAGCAGTTACGGGGGGGGTAGCGGGAGGACTTACAATGAGCAGTTCTTC,CASSYGGGSGRTYNEQFF
TRBD2,many,TRBJ2-1,TRBV19,TGTGCCAGTAGTACCTCTAGCGGGCGTTCCTACAATGAGCAGTTCTTC,CASSTSSGRSYNEQFF
TRBD1,few,TRBJ2-7,TRBV28,TGTGCCAGCAGAGGACAGGGGGTCTCCTACGAGCAGTACTTC,CASRGQGVSYEQYF
TRBD1,few,TRBJ1-4,TRBV3-1,TGTGCCAGCAGCCCCGCCCGTGGGACAGGGGATGAAAAACTGTTTTTT,CASSPARGTGDEKLFF
-,few,TRBJ2-7,TRBV28,TGTGCCAGCAGTTGGTTGTGGGGGACCTACTACTACGAGCAGTACTTC,CASSWLWGTYYYEQYF
TRBD2,few,TRBJ2-2,TRBV20-1,TGCAGTGCTAACCGGGGGACTAGCGGGAGGAACACCGGGGAGCTGTTTTTT,CSANRGTSGRNTGELFF
TRBD2,few,TRBJ2-1,TRBV15,TGTGCCACGCGACTAGCGGTCGGGGTCGGGAATGAGCAGTTCTTC,CATRLAVGVGNEQFF
-,many,TRBJ2-1,TRBV7-3,TGTGCCAGCAGCGCCCACGTGGGGGTCGACAATGAGCAGTTCTTC,CASSAHVGVDNEQFF
-,few,TRBJ2-1,TRBV9,TGTGCCAGCAGCGGGGCGAATCTAGGACTTCGGGAGAATGAGCAGTTCTTC,CASSGANLGLRENEQFF
-,-,TRBJ1-1,TRBV7-2,TGTGCCAGCAGCGGAGCCCGGGACAACCACAAAGCTTTCTTT,CASSGARDNHKAFF